This TCR beta chain stems from a study of post-analysis software for immune sequencing data. Study in general: As for disease course, relapsing-remitting, secondary progressive and progressive-relapsing multiple sclerosis were all included.

V was clipped by 5 bases and J by 5 bases; unmatched bases: 4. Germline CDR1 reads DFQATT; CDR2 reads SNEGSKA (reference sequence). The CDR3 sequence is 12 residues long. Libraries were made from TCR beta cDNA, and they carried unique molecular identifiers. A population of about 0.95 to 11 million T cells gave rise to roughly 0.5 million cDNA molecules. TCRdb analysed the PCR reads with MiXCR anew, one entry per CDR3 protein. The sample records roughly 800,000 distinct CDR3 sequences, around 53% being singletons. This clonotype was detected a few times. Its antigen remains unknown. Study-wide findings and caveats: Clustering by F measure revealed strong co-clustering among samples prepared together in one batch. Four or five TRBV segments (TRBV5-6, TRBV5-1 and TRBV20-1 among them) occurred more frequently in patients than in controls.

The J gene is TRBJ2-7, the V gene TRBV20-1; 9 nucleotides align to TRBD2. What was sequenced was blood. The sequence came from a girl between 5 and 17 years old with multiple sclerosis. The CDR3: CSAGAGGNEQYF. The CDR3 bases are TGCAGTGCTGGGGCGGGAGGGAACGAGCAGTACTTC.